The present T cell receptor beta chain was sequenced within a study of blood T cell repertoires in COVID-19. On the study more broadly: The samples span acute and convalescent COVID-19 from the United States, Italy and Spain. From T cells, B-cell-depleted T cells, or PBMCs came the material, which was cDNA or gDNA.

Germline V lookup: CDR1 SGHTA, CDR2 FQGNSA. This CDR3 contains 14 residues. Trimming cost V 3 bases and J 2 bases, with 8 bases left between them. In the original analysis: How many nucleated cells were present was estimated from reference gene primer amplification. Using immunoSEQ multiplex PCR, the repertoire was profiled, and TCRdb retains in-frame clones only, with some absent. V, J and clone size were drawn from that table, and D and trimming were deduced from the DNA. The sample has some 150,000 clones, 84% seen once. The specimen sequenced was peripheral blood. This clonotype was obtained from a human donor in a cohort sampled during active COVID-19. The chain has TRBV7-2 and TRBJ2-1, with D possibly matching TRBD2 (6 bases). The CDR3 sequence: CASSLGGTYNEQFF. The CDR3, as DNA: TGTGCCAGCAGCTTGGGGGGTACCTACAATGAGCAGTTCTTC.